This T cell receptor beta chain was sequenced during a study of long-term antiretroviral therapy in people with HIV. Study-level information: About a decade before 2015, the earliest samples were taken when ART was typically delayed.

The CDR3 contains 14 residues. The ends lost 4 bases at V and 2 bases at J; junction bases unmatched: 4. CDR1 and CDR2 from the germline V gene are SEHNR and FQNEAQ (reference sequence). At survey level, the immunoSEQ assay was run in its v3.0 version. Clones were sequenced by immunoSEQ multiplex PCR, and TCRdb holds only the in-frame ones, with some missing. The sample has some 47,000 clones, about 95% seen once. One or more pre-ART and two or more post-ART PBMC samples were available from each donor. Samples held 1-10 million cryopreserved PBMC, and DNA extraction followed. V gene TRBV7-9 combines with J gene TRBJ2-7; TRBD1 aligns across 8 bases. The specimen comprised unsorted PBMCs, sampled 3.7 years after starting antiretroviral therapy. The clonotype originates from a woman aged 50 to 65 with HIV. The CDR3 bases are TGTGCCAGCAGCTACAGGGGGAAAACCTACGAGCAGTACTTC. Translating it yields CASSYRGKTYEQYF.